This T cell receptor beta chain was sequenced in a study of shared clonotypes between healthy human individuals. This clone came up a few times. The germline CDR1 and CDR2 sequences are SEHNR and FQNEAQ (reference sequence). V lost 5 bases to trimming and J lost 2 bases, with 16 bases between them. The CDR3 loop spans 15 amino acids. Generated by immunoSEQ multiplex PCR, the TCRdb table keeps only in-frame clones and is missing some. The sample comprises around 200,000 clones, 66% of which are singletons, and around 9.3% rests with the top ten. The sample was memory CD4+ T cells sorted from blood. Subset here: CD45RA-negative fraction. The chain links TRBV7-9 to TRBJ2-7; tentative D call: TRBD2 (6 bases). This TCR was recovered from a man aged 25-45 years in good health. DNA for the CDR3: TGTGCCAGCAGCCCCCGTGGTAGCGGAGCCTACGAGCAGTACTTC. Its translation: CASSPRGSGAYEQYF.